Described below is a single TCR beta chain sequence and its context. Use of 60 Vbeta and 13 Jbeta primers characterized the PCR. Data came from immunoSEQ multiplex PCR; TCRdb stores just in-frame clones and leaves some out. The data show 120,000 to 150,000 clones, just under 80% seen once. Germline V lookup: CDR1 SGHAT, CDR2 FQNNGV. The ends were cut back, 5 bases at V and 4 bases at J, with 14 bases in the middle. CDR3 length: 14 residues. This sample was included in a study of cytomegalovirus exposure and HLA in healthy donors. The source of this sequence is a young man in good health and CMV-seronegative. The chain is built from TRBV11-2 and TRBJ2-5, with D uncertain. The sample taken for sequencing was PBMCs. The CDR3 spells CASSPTDNRETQYF. Here the CDR3 DNA reads TGTGCCAGCAGCCCTACCGACAATAGAGAGACCCAGTACTTC.